The following is a TCR beta chain sequence with its context. Trimming at V came to 0 bases and at J to 6 bases, leaving 4 bases not matched to a gene. The CDR3 is 16 residues long. Germline CDR1 and CDR2: LGHNA and YNFKEQ. These data originate in a study of cytomegalovirus exposure and HLA in healthy donors. In the PCR, 60 Vbeta and 13 Jbeta primers were used. The table came from immunoSEQ multiplex PCR; TCRdb's copy has only in-frame clones and leaves some out. The repertoire shows more than 55,000 clones; the top ten hold around 5%. This sequence joins TRBV4-2 and TRBJ1-4, with TRBD1 identical over 10 bases. This sequence was found in a woman in her forties in good health and CMV-seropositive. Sequencing input: PBMCs. The CDR3 DNA follows: TGTGCCAGCAGCCAAGATTTGGGGACAGGGGATGAAAAACTGTTTTTT. Its protein is CASSQDLGTGDEKLFF.